This T cell receptor (beta chain) was recovered during a study of T cells in Graves' hyperthyroidism and ophthalmopathy. Study-level points and caveats: Before onset, by a median of approximately 5.9 months, the model predicted ophthalmopathy. Blood also held most thyroid clonotypes expanded beyond 0.001. A model of 13 V-J pairs discriminated ophthalmopathy from stable hyperthyroidism.

Patients with uncontrolled infections, other autoimmune diseases, pregnancy or lactation were excluded. This clonotype showed up just a few times. Its antigen is unknown. TCR beta CDR3 regions were amplified from RNA. When the TCR CDR3 underwent first-round RT-PCR, the HTBI primer set was used. TCRdb re-analysed the multiplex PCR reads in MiXCR, keeping a single row per CDR3 protein. The repertoire holds about 640,000 distinct CDR3 sequences, with roughly 45% as singletons. The sequenced sample was peripheral blood or thyroid tissue (not recorded which). This receptor was taken from an adult man with Graves' disease, either hyperthyroidism or ophthalmopathy (not recorded which).

CDR3: CASSFWGPSGELFF. The CDR3 DNA reads as TGTGCCAGCAGTTTTTGGGGCCCATCCGGGGAGCTGTTTTTT. The rearrangement joins TRBV7-9 to TRBJ2-2; possible D gene TRBD1, 5 bases. The CDR3 consists of 14 residues. CDR1 SEHNR and CDR2 FQNEAQ come from the germline V gene (reference sequence). The ends were cut back, 6 bases at V and 6 bases at J, with 14 bases in the middle.